What follows is one T cell receptor (beta chain) and its context. Germline CDR1 and CDR2: LGHDT and YNNKEL (reference sequence). The CDR3 loop spans 16 amino acids. Trimming cost V 3 bases and J 8 bases; bases outside gene matches: 7. CDR3 and TCR beta VDJ profiling relied on a genomic DNA template. From the reads, TCRdb called clonotypes with MiXCR, one entry per CDR3 protein. The table records 200,000 to 250,000 distinct CDR3 sequences, approximately 35% of them present only once. The sample belongs to a study of CD8+CD57+ T cells in acquired aplastic anemia. Across the study: Healthy donors yielded some 11 million CD4+ cell reads on average.

This clonotype was sampled from a human donor in good health, serving as a control. Sequencing was done on a sample of sorted CD4+, CD8+, or CD8+CD57+ T cells (not recorded which) from PBMCs. The rearrangement uses TRBV3-1 and TRBJ1-6; 10 bases align to TRBD1. Here the CDR3 reads CASSQGLGQGYSPLHF. CDR3 nucleotides: TGTGCCAGCAGCCAGGGCCTGGGACAGGGGTATTCACCCCTCCACTTT.